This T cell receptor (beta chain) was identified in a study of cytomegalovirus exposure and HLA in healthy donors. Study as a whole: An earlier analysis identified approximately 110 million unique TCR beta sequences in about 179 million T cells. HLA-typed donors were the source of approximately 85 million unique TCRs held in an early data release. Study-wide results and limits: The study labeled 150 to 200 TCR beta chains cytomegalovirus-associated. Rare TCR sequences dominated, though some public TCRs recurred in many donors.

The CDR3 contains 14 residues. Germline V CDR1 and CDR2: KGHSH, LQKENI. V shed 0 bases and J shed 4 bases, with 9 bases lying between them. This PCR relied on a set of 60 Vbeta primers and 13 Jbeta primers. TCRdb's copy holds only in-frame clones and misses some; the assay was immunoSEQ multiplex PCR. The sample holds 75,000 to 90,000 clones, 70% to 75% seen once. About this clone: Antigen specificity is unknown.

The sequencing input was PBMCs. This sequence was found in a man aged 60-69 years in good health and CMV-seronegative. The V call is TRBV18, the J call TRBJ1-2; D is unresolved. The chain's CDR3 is CASSPPGAGYGYTF. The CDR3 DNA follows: TGTGCCAGCTCACCACCGGGAGCAGGCTATGGCTACACCTTC.